This T cell receptor beta chain was captured by sequencing in a study of blood T cell repertoires in COVID-19. For the study at large: The cDNA or gDNA used as material had been derived from T cells, B-cell-depleted T cells, or PBMCs.

The CDR3 extends over 14 amino acids. Trimming took 6 bases from V and 4 from J; bases not matched to a gene: 6. The V gene's germline CDR1 is MNHNY and CDR2 SVGAGI (reference sequence). Sequenced by immunoSEQ multiplex PCR; TCRdb stores in-frame clones only, minus some. Of about 240,000 clones listed, 75% to 85% were seen once; the top ten hold roughly 4.6%. The sample comprised peripheral blood. The J gene is TRBJ2-5, the V gene TRBV6-6; 9 bases fit TRBD1. The origin of this receptor is a man aged 45-60 years with COVID-19, enrolled during active disease. CDR3 DNA sequence: TGTGCCAGCAGCGGGACAGGGCCGCGAGAGACCCAGTACTTC. It yields the protein CASSGTGPRETQYF.